The text below deals with one T cell receptor beta chain. As yet, its antigen is unknown. The data stem from a study of beta chain features in type 1 diabetes. Study-wide background: Patients and healthy donors were similar in age, gender and cell yields.

What was sequenced were expressed TCRB transcripts, since all of the isolated RNA had been reverse transcribed. The data were produced by immunoSEQ multiplex PCR, yet TCRdb's version contains in-frame clones alone and is incomplete. The table records about 360,000 clones, roughly 12% of them present only once. Trimming removed 1 base at V and 11 bases at J, with 11 bases between. CDR3 length: 13 residues. Germline V gene sequence: CDR1 SEHNR, CDR2 FQNEAQ (reference sequence). General study points: Moderate but significant shortening of TCRB CDR3s was recorded in all four CD4+ subsets from Type 1 diabetes patients. High-TCR-expressing cells could be over-represented by cDNA sequencing.

The TCR sequence derives from a man aged 18 to 29 in good health. The chain links TRBV7-9 to TRBJ1-4; unclear D gene. The sample was naive CD4+ T cells from blood. The CDR3 DNA reads TGTGCCAGCAGCTTAGAGGCGGCGGGGAAACTGTTTTTT. The encoded protein is CASSLEAAGKLFF.